The 8 T cell receptor beta chains in this list originate from one sample, sequenced in a study of T cell clonotyping in hematopoietic cell transplantation (dated by TCRdb to the early 2020s). The time point label on this specimen signifies: recipient sample about 28 days before transplant, after cytoreduction. The method behind the library was the immunoSEQ multiplex PCR assay. TCRdb carries this immuneACCESS record with in-frame sequences only. Its versions omit some clonotypes, under half of them owing to an unresolved V gene in the studies checked, with the rest unexplained. Recorded for this sample are 45,000 to 60,000 clones; around 86% of them occurred a single time. The ten largest make up around 5.5% of the sample. Sequences were derived from peripheral blood mononuclear cells, sampled before stem cell transplant. These receptors came from a man between 60 and 75 years old with biphenotypic leukemia. Some clones in this sample may be carry-over from other donors' samples.

The rearrangement joins TRBV27 to TRBJ2-7, with a possible D match to TRBD1 (5 bases). V was shortened by 3 bases and J by 3 bases, with 12 bases between the two germline ends. The germline CDR1 and CDR2 sequences are MNHEY and SMNVEV (reference sequence). The CDR3 is made up of 14 amino acids. CDR3 sequence (DNA): TGTGCCAGCAGTTTTATCGACAGAGACTACGAGCAGTACTTC. It codes for CASSFIDRDYEQYF.

This clone was counted only a few times. The gene calls are TRBV6-1 and TRBJ2-7, with D perhaps matching TRBD1 (6 bases). V lost 6 bases to trimming and J lost 0 bases, with 12 bases between them. In germline, CDR1 is MNHNS, CDR2 SASEGT. The CDR3 length is 14 residues. The CDR3 protein is CASSVRTDSYEQYF. The CDR3, as DNA: TGTGCCAGCAGCGTTCGGACAGACTCCTACGAGCAGTACTTC.

The CDR3 here is CASSFDGSVYEQYF. The CDR3 DNA follows: TGCGCCAGCAGCTTCGATGGGAGCGTTTACGAGCAGTACTTC. The chain uses TRBV5-1 and TRBJ2-7; D possibly corresponds to TRBD2 (5 bases). Germline V gene lookup returns CDR1 SGHRS and CDR2 YFSETQ. The CDR3 totals 14 residues. V lost 2 bases to trimming and J lost 4 bases, with 13 bases between them.

V usage is TRBV7-9 and J usage is TRBJ2-7; D may be TRBD1 or TRBD2 (5 bases each). Germline V gene sequence: CDR1 SEHNR, CDR2 FQNEAQ (reference sequence). The CDR3 length is 13 residues. V was pared by 6 bases and J by 4 bases, with 13 bases between. Here the CDR3 DNA reads TGTGCCAGCAGTCCCGGGACGCGATACGAGCAGTACTTC. It codes for CASSPGTRYEQYF.

The chain couples TRBV7-2 to TRBJ1-2; D remains ambiguous. The CDR3 totals 18 residues. Deletions cut 0 bases from V and 6 bases from J, with 23 bases between. Germline V gives CDR1 SGHTA, CDR2 FQGNSA. The CDR3 region is CASSLAGRPQRIGNGYTF. CDR3 nucleotide sequence: TGTGCCAGCAGCTTAGCAGGCAGGCCCCAACGGATTGGGAATGGCTACACCTTC.

V is TRBV29-1 and J is TRBJ2-3, with TRBD2 matching over 13 bases. The CDR3 extends over 14 amino acids. Trimming cost V 7 bases and J 2 bases; bases outside gene matches: 3. Germline-derived CDR1 and CDR2 are SQVTM and ANQGSEA. The CDR3 sequence: CSGGTSGITDTQYF. The CDR3 coding sequence is TGCAGCGGTGGGACTAGCGGGATCACAGATACGCAGTATTTT.

The J gene is TRBJ1-4, the V gene TRBV9; D is perhaps TRBD1 (6 bases). Trimming cost V 0 bases and J 2 bases, with 11 bases left between them. The germline V gene encodes CDR1 SGDLS and CDR2 YYNGEE. The CDR3 length is 16 residues. CDR3 in DNA: TGTGCCAGCAGCGTAGGGGCAGGGGAGACTAATGAAAAACTGTTTTTT. It encodes CASSVGAGETNEKLFF. The entire variable domain, with the rest obtained from reference TRBV9 and TRBJ1-4, is as follows: DSGVTQTPKHLITATGQRVTLRCSPRSGDLSVYWYQQSLDQGLQFLIQYYNGEERAKGNILERFSAQQFPDLHSELNLSSLELGDSALYFCASSVGAGETNEKLFFGSGTQLSVL.

The DNA for the CDR3 is TGTGCCAGTAGTACCCCCTGGGCCTCCAATGAGCAGTTCTTC. Translation gives CASSTPWASNEQFF. The chain links TRBV19 to TRBJ2-1; the D is unclear. V shed 4 bases and J shed 6 bases, with 13 bases lying between them. The V gene's germline CDR1 is LNHDA and CDR2 SQIVND (reference sequence). This CDR3 contains 14 residues.